The rows below give T cell receptor beta chains drawn from one sample of a study of T cell responses to AZD1222 COVID-19 vaccine. TCRdb's table, derived via immunoSEQ multiplex PCR, lists solely in-frame clones and lacks some. This repertoire shows around 120,000 clones, just over 90% found once; its top ten account for approximately 7.6%. The sequenced sample was peripheral blood, obtained on day 0 of AZD1222 vaccination. The receptors originated from an adult in good health. The CDR3 runs from the conserved cysteine through the conserved F or W. Fields, in order: J gene, D gene, V gene, clone size, CDR3 protein, CDR3 DNA. D genes are given only for firm matches. Clone size is given for some rows only: seen once, a few or many times, or a class if the clone is expanded.

TRBJ1-6 TRBD1 TRBV25-1 . CASSGGTGEYSPLHF TGTGCCAGCAGTGGGGGGACAGGGGAGTACTCACCCCTCCACTTT
TRBJ1-4 TRBD1 TRBV19 . CASSTTRTGEKLFF TGTGCCAGTAGTACGACACGGACAGGTGAAAAACTGTTTTTT
TRBJ2-3 TRBD2 TRBV7-9 . CASSTSGAGDTQYF TGTGCCAGCAGCACTAGCGGGGCCGGAGATACGCAGTATTTT
TRBJ1-5 TRBD1 TRBV15 . CATEAGQGMLRGQHF TGTGCCACCGAGGCCGGACAGGGAATGTTGAGGGGCCAGCATTTT
TRBJ1-3 . TRBV5-6 . CASRLLDSGNTIYF TGTGCCAGCAGGCTCCTTGACTCTGGAAACACCATATATTTT
TRBJ2-1 . TRBV28 . CASSSPFLYNEQFF TGTGCCAGCAGTTCGCCCTTTCTCTACAATGAGCAGTTCTTC
TRBJ1-1 . TRBV28 . CASSTSTSNTEAFF TGTGCCAGCAGTACGAGCACATCGAACACTGAAGCTTTCTTT
TRBJ1-1 . TRBV11-3 . CASSLGGNTEAFF TGTGCCAGCAGCTTAGGGGGGAACACTGAAGCTTTCTTT
TRBJ2-2 . TRBV15 once CATSRVRELFNGELFF TGTGCCACCAGCAGAGTCCGGGAGTTATTTAACGGGGAGCTGTTTTTT
TRBJ2-5 TRBD2 TRBV9 . CASSVRSGTSDTFQETQYF TGTGCCAGCAGCGTCCGTTCCGGGACTAGCGACACCTTCCAAGAGACCCAGTACTTC
TRBJ2-4 . TRBV5-8 . CASSFQVDIQYF TGTGCCAGCAGCTTTCAGGTCGACATTCAGTACTTC
TRBJ1-4 . TRBV2 few CASSEFDSLSNEKLFF TGTGCCAGCAGTGAATTTGACAGTTTATCGAATGAAAAACTGTTTTTT
TRBJ2-7 . TRBV19 . CASSIGLSYEQYF TGTGCCAGTAGTATCGGTCTTTCCTACGAGCAGTACTTC
TRBJ2-1 TRBD2 TRBV5-4 . CASSRGGATIQLNEQFF TGTGCCAGCAGCCGGGGGGGGGCGACGATCCAACTAAATGAGCAGTTCTTC
TRBJ2-5 . TRBV12-3/TRBV12-4 . CASSLRVQETQYF TGTGCCAGCAGTTTACGGGTTCAAGAGACCCAGTACTTC
TRBJ2-5 TRBD2 TRBV19 . CASSVSGRSQETQYF TGTGCCAGTAGTGTGAGCGGGAGGTCCCAAGAGACCCAGTACTTC
TRBJ2-2 . TRBV4-3 . CASSQDVSGANTGELFF TGCGCCAGCAGCCAAGATGTTAGCGGTGCGAACACCGGGGAGCTGTTTTTT
TRBJ1-2 . TRBV28 . CAGRSREGVGYTF TGTGCCGGGAGGAGCAGGGAGGGTGTTGGCTACACCTTC
TRBJ1-1 . TRBV28 . CASSPLSGNTEAFF TGTGCCAGCAGCCCCCTCTCGGGTAACACTGAAGCTTTCTTT
TRBJ2-7 TRBD1 TRBV2 . CASSDTGVAYEQYF TGTGCCAGCAGTGACACAGGGGTGGCCTACGAGCAGTACTTC
TRBJ2-1 . TRBV28 . CASSPGRWGGEQFF TGTGCCAGCAGTCCGGGACGCTGGGGGGGCGAGCAGTTCTTC
TRBJ2-1 . TRBV7-9 . CASSLNNEQFF TGTGCCAGCAGTTTAAACAATGAGCAGTTCTTC
TRBJ1-5 . TRBV7-2 . CASSSRTNSNQPQHF TGTGCCAGCAGCTCTAGGACAAATAGCAATCAGCCCCAGCATTTT
TRBJ1-1 TRBD1 TRBV7-9 . CASSEQGAGTEAFF TGTGCCAGCAGCGAACAGGGGGCAGGGACTGAAGCTTTCTTT
TRBJ2-1 TRBD2 TRBV5-1 . CASRGLAGDREQFF TGCGCCAGCAGGGGACTAGCGGGAGATCGGGAGCAGTTCTTC
TRBJ2-5 . TRBV6-7 . CASRGPCGTQYF TGTGCCAGCAGAGGGCCCTGCGGGACCCAGTACTTC
TRBJ2-7 TRBD1 TRBV7-3 . CASSFRPGQSYEQYF TGTGCCAGCAGCTTTCGACCGGGACAGTCCTACGAGCAGTACTTC
TRBJ1-4 . TRBV5-1 . CASSLLGIYNEKLFF TGCGCCAGCAGCTTGCTAGGGATTTATAATGAAAAACTGTTTTTT
TRBJ1-1 . TRBV28 . CASAGRMNTEAFF TGTGCCAGCGCGGGCAGGATGAACACTGAAGCTTTCTTT
TRBJ2-1 TRBD2 TRBV28 . CASSLLGLAGGIEQFF TGTGCCAGCAGTTTATTGGGACTAGCGGGAGGGATTGAGCAGTTCTTC
TRBJ2-7 . TRBV28 . CASSLAYEQYF TGTGCCAGCAGTTTAGCCTACGAGCAGTACTTC
TRBJ2-1 TRBD1 TRBV5-1 . CASSYVTGGINEQFF TGCGCCAGCAGCTACGTGACAGGGGGAATTAATGAGCAGTTCTTC
TRBJ2-4 . TRBV24-1 . CATSDPPGRGGKNIQYF TGTGCCACCAGTGACCCCCCCGGCAGGGGGGGCAAAAACATTCAGTACTTC
TRBJ1-4 . TRBV6-1 . CASSGTPQVINEKLFF TGTGCCAGCAGTGGGACTCCACAGGTTATTAATGAAAAACTGTTTTTT
TRBJ2-7 . TRBV28 . CASSLPGQFEQYF TGTGCCAGCAGTTTACCAGGGCAGTTCGAGCAGTACTTC
TRBJ2-1 TRBD1 TRBV18 . CASSLGQGEGNEQFF TGTGCCAGCTCACTCGGACAGGGGGAAGGCAATGAGCAGTTCTTC
TRBJ2-3 . TRBV19 . CASSIAAGRTDTQYF TGTGCCAGTAGTATAGCGGCAGGGAGGACAGATACGCAGTATTTT
TRBJ2-1 TRBD1 TRBV29-1 . CSVGTGGYNEQFF TGCAGCGTTGGGACAGGGGGGTACAATGAGCAGTTCTTC
TRBJ2-1 TRBD2 TRBV6-1 . CASSQLAGSEQFF TGTGCCAGCAGCCAATTAGCGGGTTCCGAGCAGTTCTTC
TRBJ1-5 . TRBV18 . CASSLQINQPQHF TGTGCCAGCTCGTTGCAGATCAATCAGCCCCAGCATTTT
TRBJ1-1 . TRBV11-2 . CASSSGLNTEAFF TGTGCCAGCAGTTCCGGTCTCAACACTGAAGCTTTCTTT
TRBJ2-7 TRBD1 TRBV29-1 . CSVEGPGSDRPQGEQYF TGCAGCGTTGAAGGACCCGGGTCGGACAGGCCGCAGGGCGAGCAGTACTTC
TRBJ2-1 TRBD2 TRBV30 . CAWSGLAGEQFF TGTGCCTGGAGTGGGCTAGCGGGTGAGCAGTTCTTC
TRBJ2-1 TRBD2 TRBV5-1 . CASSLVGLAGVNEQFF TGCGCCAGCAGCTTGGTAGGGCTAGCGGGAGTCAATGAGCAGTTCTTC
TRBJ2-7 . TRBV5-1 few CASSSIPGSSYEQYF TGCGCCAGCAGCTCGATACCCGGGAGCTCCTACGAGCAGTACTTC
TRBJ2-2 TRBD1 TRBV19 . CASRDRGRSTGELFF TGTGCCAGCCGGGACAGGGGGCGTAGCACCGGGGAGCTGTTTTTT
TRBJ2-3 . TRBV7-3 . CASSSGPGLNTDTQYF TGTGCCAGCAGCTCCGGCCCGGGACTCAACACAGATACGCAGTATTTT
TRBJ2-1 TRBD2 TRBV5-1 . CASSLVSGSSYNEQFF TGCGCCAGCAGCTTGGTCAGCGGGAGCTCCTACAATGAGCAGTTCTTC
TRBJ1-4 . TRBV7-9 . CASSPGGAEEKLFF TGTGCCAGCAGTCCCGGCGGGGCAGAGGAAAAACTGTTTTTT
TRBJ1-3 . TRBV7-8 . CASSLGPQSENTIYF TGTGCCAGCAGCTTAGGGCCTCAATCTGAAAACACCATATATTTT
TRBJ2-5 . TRBV19 . CASSIDTNQETQYF TGTGCCAGTAGTATCGACACCAACCAAGAGACCCAGTACTTC
TRBJ1-6 TRBD1 TRBV10-3 . CAISIDRDLRSPLHF TGTGCCATCAGTATAGACAGGGACCTCCGTTCACCCCTCCACTTT
TRBJ2-1 TRBD2 TRBV9 . CASSVGATSREEQFF TGTGCCAGCAGCGTAGGGGCGACTAGCAGAGAGGAGCAGTTCTTC
TRBJ1-4 . TRBV4-1 . CASSHPVGSTNEKLFF TGCGCCAGCAGCCATCCCGTGGGGTCAACTAATGAAAAACTGTTTTTT